The 5 T cell receptor beta chains below come from one sample, sequenced in a study of T cells expressing NK-cell markers. For each CDR3 protein, TCRdb gives one entry from its re-call of the 5' RACE reads, without DNA. This repertoire includes about 160,000 distinct CDR3 sequences. Material: blood T cells: a sorted CD56 or NKG2C T cell subset, CD4+ or CD8+ T cells, or bulk PBMC T cells (not recorded which). The source of these receptors is a man aged 18-75 years in good health.

The chain uses TRBV19 and TRBJ2-7; TCRdb designates TRBD1, a call that cannot be tested without DNA. Germline V CDR1 and CDR2: LNHDA, SQIVND (reference sequence). The CDR3 consists of 15 residues. The CDR3 is CASSIRGQGAYEQYF.

The chain couples TRBV16 to TRBJ1-5; checking the TCRdb D call of TRBD1 is not possible without DNA. CDR3 length: 14 residues. Germline V lookup: CDR1 KGHSY, CDR2 FQNENV. Here the CDR3 reads CASSQFLLNQPQHF.

V is TRBV11-2 and J is TRBJ2-3; checking the TCRdb D call of TRBD2 is not possible without DNA. The CDR3 sequence is 18 residues long. Germline V lookup: CDR1 SGHAT, CDR2 FQNNGV. The CDR3 here is CASSFWGRSGISTDTQYF.

This sequence joins TRBV27 and TRBJ2-3; TCRdb proposes TRBD1, but this gene call is untestable without DNA. CDR3 length equals 15 residues. The germline V gene encodes CDR1 MNHEY and CDR2 SMNVEV (reference sequence). The CDR3 sequence: CASSPRTGEGDTQYF.

This sequence joins TRBV7-9 and TRBJ2-1; there is no DNA to check the TCRdb D call of TRBD1. The CDR3 is 13 residues long. Germline-derived CDR1 and CDR2 are SEHNR and FQNEAQ (reference sequence). Here the CDR3 reads CASTSGGLNEQFF.